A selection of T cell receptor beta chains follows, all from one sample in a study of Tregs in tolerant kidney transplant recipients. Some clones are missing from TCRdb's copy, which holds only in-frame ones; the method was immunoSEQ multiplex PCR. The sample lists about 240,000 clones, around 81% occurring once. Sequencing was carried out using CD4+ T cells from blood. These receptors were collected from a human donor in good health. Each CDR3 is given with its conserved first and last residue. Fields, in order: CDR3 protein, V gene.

CDR3 protein: CASTRGGGDTQYF
V gene: TRBV5-1

CDR3 protein: CASSFTIGTVSEQYF
V gene: TRBV11-2

CDR3 protein: CATSRVSPHGTQYF
V gene: TRBV15

CDR3 protein: CASSLSKNGYTF
V gene: TRBV5-1

CDR3 protein: CASSEVLRVGTEAFF
V gene: TRBV2

CDR3 protein: CASSRTGGAGKTQYF
V gene: TRBV28

CDR3 protein: CASSPRQGEAFF
V gene: TRBV18

CDR3 protein: CASSLTSGAYNEQFF
V gene: TRBV6-5

CDR3 protein: CASSLSNYGYTF
V gene: TRBV19

CDR3 protein: CASSLATYSNQPQHF
V gene: TRBV7-8

CDR3 protein: CASSLDLGQGQPQHF
V gene: TRBV11-3

CDR3 protein: CASSLSRDSSYGYTF
V gene: TRBV11-2

CDR3 protein: CASSPQIGEQYF
V gene: TRBV18

CDR3 protein: CASSLGTGKVRQPQHF
V gene: TRBV7-9

CDR3 protein: CASSRTGRGTEAFF
V gene: TRBV6-5

CDR3 protein: CASSTRRISDYGYTF
V gene: TRBV19

CDR3 protein: CASSATSTGELFF
V gene: TRBV18

CDR3 protein: CAWSKAGGTGELFF
V gene: TRBV30

CDR3 protein: CASSLRGASGSRYEQFF
V gene: TRBV7-3

CDR3 protein: CASSEVGQRNQPQHF
V gene: TRBV6-1

CDR3 protein: CASSRDRGHTGELFF
V gene: TRBV2

CDR3 protein: CAISAGQGSYEQYF
V gene: TRBV10-3

CDR3 protein: CASSLVAGSTKSEQYF
V gene: TRBV11-1

CDR3 protein: CASKVSGYSYEQYF
V gene: TRBV19

CDR3 protein: CASSADSYEQYF
V gene: TRBV10-1

CDR3 protein: CSVEGPSQETQYF
V gene: TRBV29-1

CDR3 protein: CASSSYPGQGARQYF
V gene: TRBV5-8

CDR3 protein: CATSSRQPAKNIQYF
V gene: TRBV15

CDR3 protein: CASSLGTGGNYGYTF
V gene: TRBV5-1

CDR3 protein: CASRAYSDEQYF
V gene: TRBV2

CDR3 protein: CASRRTGSSGANVLTF
V gene: TRBV5-1

CDR3 protein: CASYIDGQPQHF
V gene: TRBV6-1

CDR3 protein: CASSTRDGGPNTEAFF
V gene: TRBV19

CDR3 protein: CASSLNPGQGKEKQYF
V gene: TRBV7-8

CDR3 protein: CASSDYGAGSYGYTF
V gene: TRBV10-2